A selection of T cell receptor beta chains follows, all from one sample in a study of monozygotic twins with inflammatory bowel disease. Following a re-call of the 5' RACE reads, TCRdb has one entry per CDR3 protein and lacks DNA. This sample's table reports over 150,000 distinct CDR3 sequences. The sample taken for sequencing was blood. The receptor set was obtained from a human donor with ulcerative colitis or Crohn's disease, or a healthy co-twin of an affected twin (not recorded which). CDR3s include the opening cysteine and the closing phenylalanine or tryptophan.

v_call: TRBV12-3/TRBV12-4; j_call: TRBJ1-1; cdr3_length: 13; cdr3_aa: CASSGDSNTEAFF
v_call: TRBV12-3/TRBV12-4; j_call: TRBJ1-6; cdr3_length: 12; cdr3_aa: CASSPINSPLHF
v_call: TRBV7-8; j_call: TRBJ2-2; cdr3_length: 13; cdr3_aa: CASSETRSGELFF
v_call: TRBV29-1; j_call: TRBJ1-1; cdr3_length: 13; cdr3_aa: CSLQQGGNTEAFF
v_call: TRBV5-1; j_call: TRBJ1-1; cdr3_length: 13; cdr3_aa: CASSFGGTAEAFF
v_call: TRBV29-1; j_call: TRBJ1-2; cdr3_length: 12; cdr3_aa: CSGAGGIDGYTF
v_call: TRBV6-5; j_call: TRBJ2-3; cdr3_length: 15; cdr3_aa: CASIRASGITDTQYF
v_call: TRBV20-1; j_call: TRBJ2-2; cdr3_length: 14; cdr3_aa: CSARSWGNTGELFF
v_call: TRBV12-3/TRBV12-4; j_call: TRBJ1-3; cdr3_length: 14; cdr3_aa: CASTLTDSGNTIYF
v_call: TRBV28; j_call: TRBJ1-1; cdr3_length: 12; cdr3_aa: CASGPVNTEAFF
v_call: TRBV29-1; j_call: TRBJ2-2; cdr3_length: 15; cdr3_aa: CSVWLGTRNTGELFF
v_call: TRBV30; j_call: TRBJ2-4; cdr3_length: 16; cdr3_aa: CAWSLGQGLAKNIQYF
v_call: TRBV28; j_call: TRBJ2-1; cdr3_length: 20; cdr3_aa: CASSFWQGVSVAGAYNEQFF
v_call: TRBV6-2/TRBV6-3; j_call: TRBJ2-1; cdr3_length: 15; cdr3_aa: CASSYAGPANNEQFF
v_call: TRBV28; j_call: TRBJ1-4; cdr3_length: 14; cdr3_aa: CASGETGRGEKLFF
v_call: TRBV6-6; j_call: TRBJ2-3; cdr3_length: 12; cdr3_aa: CASSLLGNTQYF
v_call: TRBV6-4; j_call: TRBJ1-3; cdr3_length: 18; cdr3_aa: CASSDARTGAVSGNTIYF
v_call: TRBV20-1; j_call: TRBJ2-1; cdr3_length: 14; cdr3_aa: CSAYDGGRMNEQFF
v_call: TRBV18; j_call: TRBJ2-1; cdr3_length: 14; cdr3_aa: CASSPIETYNEQFF
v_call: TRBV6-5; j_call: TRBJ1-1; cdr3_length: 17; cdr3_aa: CASSYLTGTGGHTEAFF
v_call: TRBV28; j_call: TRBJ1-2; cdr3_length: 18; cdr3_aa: CASSFGAGTGGWDYGYTF
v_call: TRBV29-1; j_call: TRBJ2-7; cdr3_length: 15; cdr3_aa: CSVKGTSGGSYEQYF
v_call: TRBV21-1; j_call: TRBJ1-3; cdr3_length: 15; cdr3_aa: CASSKPGHSGNTIYF
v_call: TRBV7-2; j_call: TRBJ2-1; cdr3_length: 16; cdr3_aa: CASSLAPSGSLDEQFF
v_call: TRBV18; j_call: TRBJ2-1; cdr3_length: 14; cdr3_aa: CASSPREGFNEQFF
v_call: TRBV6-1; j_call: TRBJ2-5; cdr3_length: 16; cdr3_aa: CASSKTSVSYQETQYF
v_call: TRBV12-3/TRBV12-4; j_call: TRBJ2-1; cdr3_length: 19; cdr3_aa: CASSRRAASGTSSYNEQFF
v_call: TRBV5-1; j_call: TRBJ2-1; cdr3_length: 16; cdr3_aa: CASSVNPGQGVDEQFF
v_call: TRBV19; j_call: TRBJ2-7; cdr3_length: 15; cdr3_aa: CASSILLSSSYEQYF
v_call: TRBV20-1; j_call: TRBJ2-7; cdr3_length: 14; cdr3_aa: CSARELAGVYEQYF
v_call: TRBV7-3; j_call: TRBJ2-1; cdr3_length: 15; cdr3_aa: CASSLDAGPYNEQFF
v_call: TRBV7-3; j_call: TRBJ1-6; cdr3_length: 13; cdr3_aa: CASSLVRNSPLHF
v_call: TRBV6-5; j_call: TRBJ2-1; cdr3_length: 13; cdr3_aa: CASSSSGPQNWFF
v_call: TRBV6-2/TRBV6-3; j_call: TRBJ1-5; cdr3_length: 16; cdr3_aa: CASSYSSRGPNQPQHF
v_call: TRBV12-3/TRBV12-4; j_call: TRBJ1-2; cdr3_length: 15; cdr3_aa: CASSLTGVPNYGYTF
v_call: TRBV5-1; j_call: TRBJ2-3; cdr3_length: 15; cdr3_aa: CASSLVLESTDTQYF
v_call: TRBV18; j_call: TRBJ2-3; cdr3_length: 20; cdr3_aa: CASSPPSGLAGVGLGDTQYF
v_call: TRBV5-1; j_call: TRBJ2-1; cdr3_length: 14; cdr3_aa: CASSSPTSVGEQFF
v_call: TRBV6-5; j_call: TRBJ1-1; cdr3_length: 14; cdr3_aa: CASSYSRQGAEAFF
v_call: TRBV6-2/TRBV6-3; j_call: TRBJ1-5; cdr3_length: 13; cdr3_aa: CASPQGLSQPQHF
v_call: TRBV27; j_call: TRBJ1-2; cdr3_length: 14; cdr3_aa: CASSPSTGERGYTF
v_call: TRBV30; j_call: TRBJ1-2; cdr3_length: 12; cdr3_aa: CAWSHDGLGYTF
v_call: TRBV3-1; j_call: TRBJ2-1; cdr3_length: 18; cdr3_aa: CASSQEGGTGLAGVEQFF
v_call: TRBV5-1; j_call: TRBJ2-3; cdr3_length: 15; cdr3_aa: CASSFDIPSTDTQYF
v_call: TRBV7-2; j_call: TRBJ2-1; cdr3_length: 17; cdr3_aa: CASSRRTSGRGYNEQFF
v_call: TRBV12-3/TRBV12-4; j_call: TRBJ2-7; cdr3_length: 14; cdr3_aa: CASSFGGTTYEQYF